This T cell receptor beta chain was captured in a study of CD8 T cells in Susac syndrome. Findings and limits, study-wide: The TCR sequencing and HLA analysis in the study involved a relatively small number of individuals, as the study acknowledged.

TCR beta sequences were obtained from blood CD8+ and CD4+ T cells. The CDR3 is 15 residues long. With V trimmed by 5 bases and J by 5 bases, 8 bases remained unmatched. Germline V lookup: CDR1 LGHDT, CDR2 YNNKEL (reference sequence). RNA amounts of about 0.5 to 1 ug underwent reverse transcription with random hexamers. Multiplex PCR with immunoSEQ amplified the TCR beta CDR3 across 54 Vbeta and 13 Jbeta. TCRdb re-called the immunoSEQ multiplex PCR reads through MiXCR, storing one row per CDR3 protein. The repertoire holds approximately 100,000 distinct CDR3 sequences, with around 90% as singletons. Worth noting for this clonotype: Its specificity is unknown.

This receptor was obtained from a human donor in good health. The sample consisted of CD8+ T cells from PBMCs. The chain links TRBV3-1 to TRBJ2-5, with 10 bases that match TRBD1. DNA of the CDR3: TGTGCCAGCAGCTACCGACAGGGGGCGAAGGAGACCCAGTACTTC. Protein sequence: CASSYRQGAKETQYF.